These 15 T cell receptor beta chains originate from one sample sequenced in a study of vaccination and CD4 T cells after COVID-19. The Oncomine TCR Beta short-read assay was applied to DNA of cultured CD4+ T cells. Via MiXCR, TCRdb re-called the PCR reads, giving one row per CDR3 protein. Among 15,000 to 20,000 distinct CDR3 sequences listed, 40% to 55% were seen once. For these receptors, no antigen is known. Treatment reported: roughly ten-day PBMC culture with coronavirus spike peptide pools or control peptides (ViraFEST assay). The specimen was CD4+ T cells from blood, cultured in vitro. These receptors originate from a human donor who had recovered from COVID-19.

In its sample, this clonotype was seen a few times. V gene TRBV12-3 or TRBV12-4 combines with J gene TRBJ1-3; D remains unclear. Trimming cost V 4 bases and J 4 bases, with 14 bases left between them. The CDR3 length is 15 residues. The CDR3 DNA reads as TGTGCCAGCAGTTCTACCCATCGCTGGGGAAACACCATATATTTT. It is translated as CASSSTHRWGNTIYF.

In this sample, this clonotype turned up a few times. V gene TRBV5-8 combines with J gene TRBJ1-2, with D possibly being TRBD1 (5 bases). The germline V and J ends were trimmed by 4 bases and 12 bases, with 22 bases remaining between them. The CDR3 is made up of 14 amino acids. Per the germline V gene, CDR1 is SGHTS and CDR2 is YDEGEE. This chain's CDR3 is CASSGAEGLHANTF. Written as DNA, the CDR3 is TGTGCCAGCAGCGGGGCAGAGGGCCTTCATGCGAACACCTTC.

The chain employs TRBV20-1 and TRBJ1-6; 8 nucleotides match TRBD1. V was pared by 4 bases and J by 10 bases, with 6 bases of the junction left unmatched. CDR1 is DFQATT, CDR2 SNEGSKA, per germline (reference sequence). The CDR3 sequence is 13 residues long. As DNA, the CDR3 is TGCAGTGCTACCGGACAGGGAGAATCACCCCTCCACTTT. As protein: CSATGQGESPLHF.

The gene calls are TRBV12-3 or TRBV12-4 and TRBJ1-1; D not resolved. V gave up 3 bases and J gave up 1 base, with 15 bases separating them. The CDR3 consists of 16 residues. CDR3 bases: TGTGCCAGCAGTTTTGCCGTCCGAGACAAGAACACTGAAGCTTTCTTT. Translation: CASSFAVRDKNTEAFF.

V usage is TRBV7-2 and J usage is TRBJ2-5; TRBD1 matches at 7 bases. V lost 3 bases, J lost 3 bases, and 4 bases stayed unmatched. The CDR3 extends over 14 amino acids. Germline CDR1 SGHTA, CDR2 FQGNSA. The CDR3 region is CASSLTGWEETQYF. Here the CDR3 DNA reads TGTGCCAGCAGCTTGACAGGGTGGGAAGAGACCCAGTACTTC.

This clonotype appeared once. J is TRBJ1-1 and V is TRBV19; perhaps TRBD1 as D (5 bases). The CDR3 length is 16 residues. The V and J ends lost 6 bases and 4 bases respectively, with 21 bases between them. Per germline, CDR1 LNHDA and CDR2 SQIVND (reference sequence). The CDR3 nucleotides read TGTGCCAGTAGCATTAAAGGTCGGGGCGGTGCCACTGAAGCTTTCTTT. The encoded protein is CASSIKGRGGATEAFF.

The chain recombines TRBV28 with TRBJ1-5, with D perhaps TRBD1 (5 bases). The CDR3 runs to 12 residues. CDR1 is MDHEN, CDR2 SYDVKM, per germline. The CDR3 DNA follows: TGTGCGGCGTCAGGGAGCAATCAGCCCCAGCATTTT. Protein: CAASGSNQPQHF.

This clonotype was counted only a few times. The chain recombines TRBV6-1 with TRBJ1-2, with D possibly matching TRBD1 (5 bases). Germline V gene lookup returns CDR1 MNHNS and CDR2 SASEGT. The CDR3 sequence is 13 residues long. V was shortened by 6 bases and J by 4 bases, with 12 bases between the two germline ends. The CDR3 nucleotides read TGTGCCAGCAGCCTCGGGACTGGCTATGGCTACACCTTC. It codes for CASSLGTGYGYTF.

This sequence joins TRBV18 and TRBJ2-5; tentatively, D is TRBD1 (5 bases). With 3 bases removed from V and 6 bases from J, the gap between germline ends came to 11 bases. Germline V CDR1 and CDR2: KGHSH, LQKENI. CDR3 size: 13 residues. The CDR3 nucleotides read TGTGCCAGCTCACCCGACAGAACGAAGACCCAGTACTTC. This codes for CASSPDRTKTQYF.

The V and J genes are TRBV6-2 or TRBV6-3 and TRBJ1-1; 9 nucleotides align to TRBD1. From germline, CDR1 is MNHEY and CDR2 SVGEGT. V lost 7 bases and J lost 8; bases outside the gene matches: 11. This CDR3 has 14 amino acids. For the CDR3, the DNA is TGTGCCAGCAAACAGGGACAGGGTACTCGAGAAGCTTTCTTT. This gives the protein CASKQGQGTREAFF.

The J gene is TRBJ1-2, the V gene TRBV2, with D possibly matching TRBD1 (5 bases). CDR3 length: 15 amino acids. The ends were cut back, 6 bases at V and 0 bases at J, with 14 bases in the middle. Germline values: CDR1 SNHLY, CDR2 FYNNEI. DNA for the CDR3: TGTGCCAGCAGACGTGACAGTGAAGCTAACTATGGCTACACCTTC. Protein product: CASRRDSEANYGYTF.

The chain joins TRBV7-2 to TRBJ2-1; 12 nucleotides align to TRBD1. The CDR3 covers 15 residues. Germline CDR1 and CDR2: SGHTA and FQGNSA. The ends lost 5 bases at V and 5 bases at J; junction bases unmatched: 4. The CDR3 is CASSRDRGRDNEQFF. The CDR3 coding sequence is TGTGCCAGCAGCAGGGACAGGGGGCGCGACAATGAGCAGTTCTTC.

In this sample, this clonotype turned up a few times. This chain uses TRBV19 with TRBJ1-6, with D maybe TRBD1 (6 bases). CDR3 size: 14 residues. The V end was cut by 5 bases, the J end by 7 bases, with 12 bases between. The germline CDR1 and CDR2 sequences are LNHDA and SQIVND (reference sequence). CDR3 DNA: TGTGCCAGTAGTGATTCGACAGGCAATTCACCCCTCCACTTT. Residues: CASSDSTGNSPLHF. Looking up the rest from reference TRBV19 and TRBJ1-6 gives the full variable domain: DGGITQSPKYLFRKEGQNVTLSCEQNLNHDAMYWYRQDPGQGLRLIYYSQIVNDFQKGDIAEGYSVSREKKESFPLTVTSAQKNPTAFYLCASSDSTGNSPLHFGNGTRLTVT.

The chain has TRBV11-3 and TRBJ1-2; 9 bases match TRBD1. Losses at the gene ends were 5 bases for V and 2 bases for J; bases not matched to a gene: 3. This CDR3 comprises 14 residues. From germline, CDR1 is SGHNT and CDR2 YENEEA. CDR3 amino acids: CASSAGQGNYGYTF. The CDR3 bases are TGTGCCAGCAGCGCGGGACAGGGAAACTATGGCTACACCTTC.

This rearrangement joins TRBV5-1 to TRBJ1-1; TRBD1 agrees at 8 bases. V shed 1 base, J shed 5 bases, and the junction held 4 bases outside the gene matches. CDR3 length equals 14 residues. CDR1 is SGHRS, CDR2 YFSETQ, per germline. CDR3 coding DNA: TGCGCCAGCAGCTTGTCACAGGGGGAAACTGAAGCTTTCTTT. Amino acids: CASSLSQGETEAFF.